These 15 T cell receptor beta chains came from one sample sequenced in a study of blood T cell repertoires in COVID-19. Here immunoSEQ multiplex PCR was the method, and the copy in TCRdb shows in-frame clones only, minus some. The sample lists over 200,000 clones; roughly 80% were seen once. Specimen: peripheral blood. All receptors derive from a human donor in a cohort sampled during active COVID-19.

The genes are TRBV28 and TRBJ1-5, with D hard to call. This CDR3 spans 11 amino acids. Germline V gene lookup returns CDR1 MDHEN and CDR2 SYDVKM. V was pared by 4 bases and J by 9 bases, with 7 bases between. In nucleotides, the CDR3 is TGTGCCAGCAGTTCCCTCCGGCCCCAGCATTTT. Translation: CASSSLRPQHF.

The genes are TRBV2 and TRBJ1-4; a possible D gene is TRBD1 (5 bases). Trimming stripped 5 bases from V and 7 bases from J, with 14 bases between. The germline gives CDR1 SNHLY, CDR2 FYNNEI. This CDR3 is 14 amino acids long. The CDR3 DNA reads as TGTGCCAGCAGTAACGGGGGTTTTCGTGAAAAACTGTTTTTT. The encoded protein is CASSNGGFREKLFF.

This clone has just a few counts. The chain has TRBV9 and TRBJ1-2; the D is unclear. The germline V gene has CDR1 SGDLS and CDR2 YYNGEE. CDR3 length: 13 residues. Trimming removed 4 bases at V and 3 bases at J, with 10 bases between. CDR3 sequence: CASSPGVDYGYTF. The CDR3 DNA reads TGTGCCAGCAGCCCGGGTGTGGACTATGGCTACACCTTC.

In DNA form, the CDR3 reads TGTGCCAGCAGTTTAATGGGGGGGCGTATTTACGAGCAGTACTTC. Protein: CASSLMGGRIYEQYF. The chain couples TRBV28 to TRBJ2-7; TRBD2 is a possible D gene (7 bases). Trimming left V 2 bases short and J 4 bases short, with 15 bases between. The CDR3 runs 15 residues. CDR1 is MDHEN, CDR2 SYDVKM, per germline.

The J gene is TRBJ2-1, the V gene TRBV15; perhaps TRBD2 as D (6 bases). Trimming cost V 0 bases and J 6 bases, with 15 bases left between them. Germline CDR1 LNHNV, CDR2 YYDKDF (reference sequence). The CDR3 runs to 16 residues. The CDR3 bases are TGTGCCACCAGCAGAGATTCGACTAGTCGGAGCAATGAGCAGTTCTTC. Its protein is CATSRDSTSRSNEQFF.

This clone was seen once. This rearrangement joins TRBV28 to TRBJ2-1, with TRBD2 matching 16 bases. The CDR3 covers 19 residues. Trimming cost V 5 bases and J 0 bases; bases outside gene matches: 7. The V gene's germline CDR1 is MDHEN and CDR2 SYDVKM. Here the CDR3 reads CASSRGGLAGGSSYNEQFF. The CDR3 DNA reads TGTGCCAGCAGTCGGGGGGGACTAGCGGGAGGGAGCTCCTACAATGAGCAGTTCTTC.

The rearrangement joins TRBV4-3 to TRBJ2-2; the match to TRBD2 covers 9 bases. Germline V lookup: CDR1 LGHNA, CDR2 YSLEER. J was trimmed by 3 bases and V by 2 bases; bases with no gene match: 1. The CDR3 contains 15 residues. CDR3 region: CASSQIAGDTGELFF. In nucleotides, the CDR3 is TGCGCCAGCAGCCAAATAGCGGGGGACACCGGGGAGCTGTTTTTT.

J is TRBJ2-3 and V is TRBV4-3, with D hard to call. Germline values: CDR1 LGHNA, CDR2 YSLEER. This CDR3 has 13 amino acids. The V and J ends lost 2 bases and 4 bases respectively, with 7 bases between them. CDR3 nucleotides: TGCGCCAGCAGCCAACTAGTGGCAGATACGCAGTATTTT. Amino acids: CASSQLVADTQYF.

The V call is TRBV21-1, the J call TRBJ1-1. TRBV21-1 is a recognized pseudogene. This CDR3 region has 17 residues. CDR3 in amino acids: CASSLGRGSREGTEAFF. As DNA, the CDR3 is TGTGCCAGCAGCCTCGGACGGGGATCAAGAGAGGGCACTGAAGCTTTCTTT.

V usage is TRBV6-5 and J usage is TRBJ1-1, with TRBD1 matching 9 bases. The CDR3 length is 15 residues. CDR1 is MNHEY, CDR2 SVGAGI, per germline. With 5 bases clipped from V and 4 bases from J, the junction kept 8 bases outside the gene matches. The CDR3 DNA sequence: TGTGCCAGCAGTCGGAACAGGGGGCTTGTCACTGAAGCTTTCTTT. Its protein is CASSRNRGLVTEAFF.

The V and J genes are TRBV3-1 (or the pseudogene TRBV3-2) and TRBJ1-1; D gene ambiguous. V lost 5 bases and J lost 4, with 14 bases in between. The germline gives CDR1 LGHDT, CDR2 YNNKEL (reference sequence). This CDR3 comprises 14 residues. In DNA, the CDR3 is TGTGCCAGCAGCGAAACCGGCGGGTCCACTGAAGCTTTCTTT. This translates into CASSETGGSTEAFF.

The chain joins TRBV14 to TRBJ2-1, with D possibly TRBD2 on 5 matching bases. The CDR3 sequence is 15 residues long. Trimming removed 6 bases at V and 1 base at J, with 13 bases between. Per the germline V gene, CDR1 is SGHDN and CDR2 is FVKESK. The CDR3 spells CASRRAGRSYNEQFF. In DNA form, the CDR3 reads TGTGCCAGCAGGCGGGCGGGCCGGTCCTACAATGAGCAGTTCTTC.

The V gene is TRBV18, the J gene TRBJ1-5; D is undetermined. Deletions cut 1 base from V and 5 bases from J, with 9 bases between. This CDR3 has 14 amino acids. Germline values: CDR1 KGHSH, CDR2 LQKENI. The CDR3 DNA follows: TGTGCCAGCTCACCACGGTACGGAGATCAGCCCCAGCATTTT. The encoded protein is CASSPRYGDQPQHF.

CDR3 residues: CASSTWLQGYQPQHF. The CDR3, as DNA: TGTGCCAGTAGTACCTGGCTACAGGGCTATCAGCCCCAGCATTTT. V usage is TRBV19 and J usage is TRBJ1-5; D may be TRBD1 (6 bases). The CDR3 sequence is 15 residues long. The germline V and J ends were trimmed by 4 bases and 5 bases, with 15 bases remaining between them. Germline CDR1 reads LNHDA; CDR2 reads SQIVND (reference sequence).

This clone was seen only a few times. The genes are TRBV7-9 and TRBJ2-7; a possible D gene is TRBD1 (5 bases). Germline lookup yields CDR1 SEHNR and CDR2 FQNEAQ (reference sequence). The CDR3 is 14 amino acids. The germline V and J ends were trimmed by 1 base and 5 bases, with 12 bases remaining between them. DNA of the CDR3: TGTGCCAGCAGCTTAGTTCAGGGAACAGACGAGCAGTACTTC. This translates into CASSLVQGTDEQYF.